This TCR gamma chain was documented in a study of Vδ1+ human thymocytes. Study-wide results and caveats: Unlike peripheral blood Vdelta1+ controls, thymic delta-chain sequences included roughly 18% Vdelta2 and few Vdelta3. The authors advised highly purified populations and single-cell validation. Highly polyclonal TRG and TRD repertoires with Gaussian CDR3 length distributions appeared in thymus.

Extracted RNA was reverse transcribed into cDNA. Pooled V-gene forward primers with one constant-region reverse primer generated the CDR3 amplicons by multiplex PCR. TCRdb re-processed the multiplex PCR reads using CATT. The data contain thousands of gamma-chain clones, 42% of them singletons. The CDR3 spans 12 residues. J gave up 12 bases and V 0 bases, and 8 bases lay outside the gene matches. Germline CDR1 is VINAFY and CDR2 is YDVSNSKD. After alphabeta T cell depletion, CD3+ Vdelta1+ Vdelta2- thymocytes were sorted. Between roughly 98% and 99.6% of sorted thymocytes were Vdelta1+. This clone was counted only a few times. What it recognizes is unknown.

The sequence derives from a boy less than two years old who had congenital heart surgery. The J gene is TRGJ1 or TRGJ2, the V gene TRGV5. Specimen: Vdelta1+ gamma-delta thymocytes from the thymus. Described subset: FACS-sorted CD3+ TCRalphabeta- TCRVdelta1+ TCRVdelta2- thymocytes. CDR3 residues: CATWDRLSSKLF. The CDR3 nucleotides are TGTGCCACCTGGGACAGGCTGTCTTCGAAACTCTTT.